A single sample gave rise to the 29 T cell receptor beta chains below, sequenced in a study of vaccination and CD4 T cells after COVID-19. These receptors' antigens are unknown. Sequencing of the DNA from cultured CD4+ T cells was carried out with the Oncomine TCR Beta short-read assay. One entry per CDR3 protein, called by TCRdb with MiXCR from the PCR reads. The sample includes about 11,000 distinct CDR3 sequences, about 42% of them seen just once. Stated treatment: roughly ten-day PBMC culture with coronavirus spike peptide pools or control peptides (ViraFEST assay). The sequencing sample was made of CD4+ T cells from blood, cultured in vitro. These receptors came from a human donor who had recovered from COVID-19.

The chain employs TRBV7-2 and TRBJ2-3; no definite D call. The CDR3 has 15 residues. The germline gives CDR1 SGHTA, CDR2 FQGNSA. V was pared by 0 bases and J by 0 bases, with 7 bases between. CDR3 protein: CASSLAVQSTDTQYF. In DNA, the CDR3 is TGTGCCAGCAGCTTAGCGGTTCAGAGCACAGATACGCAGTATTTT.

The CDR3 sequence is CASSLVSGGDTEAFF. The CDR3 bases are TGTGCCAGCAGCTTAGTCTCAGGGGGGGACACTGAAGCTTTCTTT. This chain uses TRBV7-9 with TRBJ1-1; 7 bases match TRBD1. The CDR3 length is 15 residues. The V gene end was trimmed by 1 base and the J gene end by 3 bases; junction bases not matched to a gene: 5. CDR1 is SEHNR, CDR2 FQNEAQ, per germline (reference sequence). The variable domain in full, completed from reference TRBV7-9 and TRBJ1-1, reads DTGVSQNPRHKITKRGQNVTFRCDPISEHNRLYWYRQTLGQGPEFLTYFQNEAQLEKSRLLSDRFSAERPKGSFSTLEIQRTEQGDSAMYLCASSLVSGGDTEAFFGQGTRLTVV.

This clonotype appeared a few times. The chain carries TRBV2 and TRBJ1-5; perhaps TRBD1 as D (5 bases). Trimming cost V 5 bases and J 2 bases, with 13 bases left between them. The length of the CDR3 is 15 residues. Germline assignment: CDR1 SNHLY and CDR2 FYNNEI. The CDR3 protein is CASSSQGLGNQPQHF. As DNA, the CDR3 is TGTGCCAGCAGTTCCCAGGGTTTGGGCAATCAGCCCCAGCATTTT.

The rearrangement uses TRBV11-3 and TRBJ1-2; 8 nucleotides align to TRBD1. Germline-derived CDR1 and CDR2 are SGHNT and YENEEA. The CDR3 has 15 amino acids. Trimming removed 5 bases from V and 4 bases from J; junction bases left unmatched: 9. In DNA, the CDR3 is TGTGCCAGCAGCCCGATACAGGGGGGGGGCTATGGCTACACCTTC. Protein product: CASSPIQGGGYGYTF.

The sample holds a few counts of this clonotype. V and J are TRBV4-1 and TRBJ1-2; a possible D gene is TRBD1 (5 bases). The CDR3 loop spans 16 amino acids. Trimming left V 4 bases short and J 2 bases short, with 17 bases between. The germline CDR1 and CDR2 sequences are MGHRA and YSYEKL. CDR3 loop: CASSPRGLQVNYGYTF. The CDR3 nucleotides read TGCGCCAGCAGCCCAAGGGGATTACAGGTCAACTATGGCTACACCTTC.

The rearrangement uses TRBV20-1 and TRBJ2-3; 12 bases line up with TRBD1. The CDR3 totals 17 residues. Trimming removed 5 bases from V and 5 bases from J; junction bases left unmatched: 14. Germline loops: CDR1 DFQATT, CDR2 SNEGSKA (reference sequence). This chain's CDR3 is CSAQFRDRGLLGDTQYF. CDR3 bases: TGCAGTGCTCAATTCCGGGACAGGGGGCTCCTCGGAGATACGCAGTATTTT.

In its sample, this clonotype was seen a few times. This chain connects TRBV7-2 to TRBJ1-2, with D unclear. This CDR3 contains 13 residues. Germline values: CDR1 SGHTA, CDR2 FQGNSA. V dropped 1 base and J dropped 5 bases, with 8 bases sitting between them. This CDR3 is CASSLVFEYGYTF. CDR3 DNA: TGTGCCAGCAGCTTAGTATTTGAGTATGGCTACACCTTC.

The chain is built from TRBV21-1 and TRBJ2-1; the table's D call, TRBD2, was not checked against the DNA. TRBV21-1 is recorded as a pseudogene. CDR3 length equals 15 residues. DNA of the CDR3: TGTGCCAGCAGCAAGACTAGCGGGAGCTACAATGAGCAGTTCTTC. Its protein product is CASSKTSGSYNEQFF.

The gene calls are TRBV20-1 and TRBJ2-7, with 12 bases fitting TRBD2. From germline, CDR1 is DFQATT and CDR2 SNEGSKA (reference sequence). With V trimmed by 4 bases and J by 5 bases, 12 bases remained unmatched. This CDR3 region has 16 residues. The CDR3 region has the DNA TGCAGTGCTACCAGACTAGCGGGAGCGCTCCGGGACGAGCAGTACTTC. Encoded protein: CSATRLAGALRDEQYF.

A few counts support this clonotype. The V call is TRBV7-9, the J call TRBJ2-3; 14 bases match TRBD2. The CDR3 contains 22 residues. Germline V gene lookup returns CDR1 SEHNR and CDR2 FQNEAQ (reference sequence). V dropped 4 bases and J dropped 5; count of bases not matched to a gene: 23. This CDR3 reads CASSSPPRGLAGEMFTEDTQYF. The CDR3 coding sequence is TGTGCCAGCAGCTCTCCCCCGCGGGGACTAGCGGGAGAAATGTTTACGGAAGATACGCAGTATTTT.

DNA for the CDR3: TGTGCCAGCAGCCACCAACAGGTTGCGAACACCATATATTTT. Amino acids: CASSHQQVANTIYF. V usage is TRBV7-8 and J usage is TRBJ1-3; D is perhaps TRBD1 (5 bases). Per germline, CDR1 SGHVS and CDR2 FQNEAQ. This CDR3 has 14 amino acids. With 5 bases removed from V and 7 bases from J, the gap between germline ends came to 15 bases. The full variable domain, in which reference TRBV7-8 and TRBJ1-3 provide the parts outside the CDR3, is GAGVSQSPRYKVAKRGQDVALRCDPISGHVSLFWYQQALGQGPEFLTYFQNEAQLDKSGLPSDRFFAERPEGSVSTLKIQRTQQEDSAVYLCASSHQQVANTIYFGEGSWLTVV.

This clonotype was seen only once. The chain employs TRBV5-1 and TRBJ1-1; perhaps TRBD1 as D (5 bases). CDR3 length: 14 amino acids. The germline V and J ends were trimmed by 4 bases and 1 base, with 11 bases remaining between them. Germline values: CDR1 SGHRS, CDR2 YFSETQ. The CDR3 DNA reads TGCGCCAGCAGCCCGGGGGTTAGGAACACTGAAGCTTTCTTT. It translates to CASSPGVRNTEAFF.

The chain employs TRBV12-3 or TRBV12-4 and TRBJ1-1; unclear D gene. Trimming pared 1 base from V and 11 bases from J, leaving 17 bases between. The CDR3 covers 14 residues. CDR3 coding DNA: TGTGCCAGCAGTTTAGAGGGCCAGCGGGGTGAGGCTTTCTTT. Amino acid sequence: CASSLEGQRGEAFF.

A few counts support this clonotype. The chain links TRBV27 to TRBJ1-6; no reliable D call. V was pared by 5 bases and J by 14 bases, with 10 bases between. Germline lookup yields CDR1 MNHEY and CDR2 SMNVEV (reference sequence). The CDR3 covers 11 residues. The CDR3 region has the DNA TGTGCCAGCAGTAAGAGTGGGGCCCTCCACTTT. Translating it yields CASSKSGALHF.

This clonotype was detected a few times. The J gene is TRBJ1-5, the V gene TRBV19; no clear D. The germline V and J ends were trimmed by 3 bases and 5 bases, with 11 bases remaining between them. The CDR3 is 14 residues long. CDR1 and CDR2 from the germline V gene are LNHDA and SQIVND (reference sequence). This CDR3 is CASSITWGDQPQHF. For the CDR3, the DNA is TGTGCCAGTAGTATCACTTGGGGTGATCAGCCCCAGCATTTT. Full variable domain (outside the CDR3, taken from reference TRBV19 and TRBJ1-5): DGGITQSPKYLFRKEGQNVTLSCEQNLNHDAMYWYRQDPGQGLRLIYYSQIVNDFQKGDIAEGYSVSREKKESFPLTVTSAQKNPTAFYLCASSITWGDQPQHFGDGTRLSIL.

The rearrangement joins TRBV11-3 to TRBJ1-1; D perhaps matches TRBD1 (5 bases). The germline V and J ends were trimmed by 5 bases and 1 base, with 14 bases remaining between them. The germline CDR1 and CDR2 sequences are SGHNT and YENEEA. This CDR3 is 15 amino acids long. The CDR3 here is CASSIAGGRNTEAFF. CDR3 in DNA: TGTGCCAGCAGCATCGCGGGGGGACGGAACACTGAAGCTTTCTTT.

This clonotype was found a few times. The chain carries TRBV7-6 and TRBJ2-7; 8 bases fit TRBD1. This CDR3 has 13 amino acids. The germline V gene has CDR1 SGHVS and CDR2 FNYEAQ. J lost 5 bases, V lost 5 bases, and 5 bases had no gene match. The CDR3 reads CASSPRGPDEQYF. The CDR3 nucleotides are TGTGCCAGCAGCCCCAGGGGGCCGGACGAGCAGTACTTC.

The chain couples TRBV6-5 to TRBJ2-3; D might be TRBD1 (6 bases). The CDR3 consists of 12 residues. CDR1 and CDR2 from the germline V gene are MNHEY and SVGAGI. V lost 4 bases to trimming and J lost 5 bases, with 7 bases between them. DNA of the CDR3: TGTGCCAGCAGTTCACAGGGAGATACGCAGTATTTT. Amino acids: CASSSQGDTQYF.

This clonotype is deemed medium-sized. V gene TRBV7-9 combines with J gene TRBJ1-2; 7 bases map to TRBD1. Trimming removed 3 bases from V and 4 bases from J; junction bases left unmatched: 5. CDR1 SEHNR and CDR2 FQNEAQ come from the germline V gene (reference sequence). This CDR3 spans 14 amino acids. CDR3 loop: CASSLIGGSYGYTF. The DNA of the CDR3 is TGTGCCAGCAGCTTGATAGGGGGCTCCTATGGCTACACCTTC.

CDR3 region: CASSPPLSESSYNEQFF. CDR3 nucleotides: TGTGCCAGCAGTCCCCCCTTATCAGAGAGCTCCTACAATGAGCAGTTCTTC. The chain combines TRBV6-1 with TRBJ2-1; the D is unclear. V lost 5 bases to trimming and J lost 0 bases, with 17 bases between them. CDR1 MNHNS and CDR2 SASEGT come from the germline V gene. The CDR3 spans 17 residues.

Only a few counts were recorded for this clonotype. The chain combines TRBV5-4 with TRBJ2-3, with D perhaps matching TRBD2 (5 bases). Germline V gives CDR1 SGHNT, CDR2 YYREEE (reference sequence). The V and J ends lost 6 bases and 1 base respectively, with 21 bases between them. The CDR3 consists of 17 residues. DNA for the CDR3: TGTGCCAGCAATATAGACGGGGATCCCCTCGGCACAGATACGCAGTATTTT. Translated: CASNIDGDPLGTDTQYF.

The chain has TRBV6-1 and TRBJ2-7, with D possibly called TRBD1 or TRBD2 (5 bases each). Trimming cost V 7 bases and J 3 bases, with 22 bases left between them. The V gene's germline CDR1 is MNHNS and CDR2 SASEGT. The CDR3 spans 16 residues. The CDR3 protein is CASTSVTGTKGYEQYF. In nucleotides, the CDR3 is TGTGCCAGCACCTCAGTCACCGGGACGAAAGGCTACGAGCAGTACTTC.

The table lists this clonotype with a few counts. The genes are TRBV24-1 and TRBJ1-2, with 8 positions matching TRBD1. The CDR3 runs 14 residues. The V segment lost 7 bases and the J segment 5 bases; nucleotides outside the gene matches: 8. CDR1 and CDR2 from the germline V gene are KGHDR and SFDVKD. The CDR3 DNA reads TGTGCCACCAGGGAGACAGGGGATGAATATGGCTACACCTTC. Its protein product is CATRETGDEYGYTF.

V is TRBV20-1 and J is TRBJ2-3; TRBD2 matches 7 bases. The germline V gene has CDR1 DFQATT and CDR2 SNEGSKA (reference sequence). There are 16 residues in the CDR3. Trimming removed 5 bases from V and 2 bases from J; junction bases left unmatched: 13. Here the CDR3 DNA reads TGCAGTGCTCCATCGGCACCGGGACTATCCACAGATACGCAGTATTTT. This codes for CSAPSAPGLSTDTQYF.

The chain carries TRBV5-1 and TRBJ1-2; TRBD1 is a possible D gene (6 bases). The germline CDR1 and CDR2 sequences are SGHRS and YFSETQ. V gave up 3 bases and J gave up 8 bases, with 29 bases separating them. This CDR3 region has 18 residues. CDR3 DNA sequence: TGCGCCAGCAGCTGGTCCGTCTTGGGGAGGACAGCGGGACGGGGCTACACCTTC. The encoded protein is CASSWSVLGRTAGRGYTF.

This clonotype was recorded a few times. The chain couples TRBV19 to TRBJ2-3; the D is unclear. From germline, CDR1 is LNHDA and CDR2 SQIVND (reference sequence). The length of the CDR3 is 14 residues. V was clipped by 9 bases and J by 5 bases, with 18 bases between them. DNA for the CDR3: TGTGCCAGCGGAAACCCAAGAGAGGTAGATACGCAGTATTTT. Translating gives CASGNPREVDTQYF.

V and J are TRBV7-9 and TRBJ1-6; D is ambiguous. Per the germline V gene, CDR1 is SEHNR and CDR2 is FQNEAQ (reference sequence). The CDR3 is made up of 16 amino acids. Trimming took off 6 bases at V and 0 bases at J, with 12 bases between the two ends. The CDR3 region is CASRQAASSYNSPLHF. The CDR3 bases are TGTGCCAGCAGACAAGCCGCTAGCTCCTATAATTCACCCCTCCACTTT. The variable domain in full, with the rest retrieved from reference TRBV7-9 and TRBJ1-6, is DTGVSQNPRHKITKRGQNVTFRCDPISEHNRLYWYRQTLGQGPEFLTYFQNEAQLEKSRLLSDRFSAERPKGSFSTLEIQRTEQGDSAMYLCASRQAASSYNSPLHFGNGTRLTVT.

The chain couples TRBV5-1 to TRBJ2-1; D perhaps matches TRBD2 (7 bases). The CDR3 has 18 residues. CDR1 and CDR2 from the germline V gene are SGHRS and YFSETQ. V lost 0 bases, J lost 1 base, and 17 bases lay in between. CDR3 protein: CASSLGGGGLYSYNEQFF. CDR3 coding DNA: TGCGCCAGCAGCTTGGGAGGGGGGGGTCTCTATTCCTACAATGAGCAGTTCTTC.

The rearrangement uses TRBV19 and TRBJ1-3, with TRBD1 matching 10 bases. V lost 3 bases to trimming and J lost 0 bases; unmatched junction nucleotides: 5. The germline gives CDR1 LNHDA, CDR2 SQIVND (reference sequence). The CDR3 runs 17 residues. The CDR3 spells CASSIGTGANSGNTIYF. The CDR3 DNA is TGTGCCAGTAGTATTGGGACAGGGGCGAACTCTGGAAACACCATATATTTT.